Reported below is one T cell receptor beta chain. The data were taken from a study of blood T cell repertoires in COVID-19. About the research overall: T cells, B-cell-depleted T cells, or PBMCs provided the cDNA or gDNA that served as material.

Sequenced by immunoSEQ multiplex PCR; TCRdb stores in-frame clones only, minus some. The table lists approximately 440,000 clones, less than 95% of them singletons, with 0.6% to 0.7% in the top ten. The CDR3 contains 13 residues. With 3 bases removed from V and 2 bases from J, the gap between germline ends came to 7 bases. Germline V gene lookup returns CDR1 KGHSH and CDR2 LQKENI. Before being deemed recovered, Cohort 3 donors had two negative PCRs, clearance, or symptom resolution. What was sequenced was PBMCs or T cells enriched from blood (not recorded which). The source is a man younger than 30 who had recovered from COVID-19. The chain recombines TRBV18 with TRBJ1-2, with D maybe TRBD1 (6 bases). The CDR3 protein is CASSPGQNYGYTF. The CDR3 DNA sequence: TGTGCCAGCTCACCGGGACAAAACTATGGCTACACCTTC.